Here is one TCR beta chain with its context. No antigen is known for it. CDR1 and CDR2 (MNHEY, SVGAGI) derive from the germline V gene. The CDR3 numbers 16 residues from cysteine through phenylalanine. Only the CDR3 DNA is retained, 48 bases long and in frame from the first base. V is pared back by 0 bases and J by 0 bases, with 8 bases lying between the germline termini. Receptor amplification or capture employed the immunoSEQ multiplex PCR assay. A mixture of 60 forward primers for TCR Vbeta segments and 13 reverse primers for TCR Jbeta segments was used in the multiplex PCR. The CDR3 region of rearranged TCR beta genes was amplified from genomic DNA with a multiplex PCR assay. On the Illumina HiSeq System, the amplified TCR beta libraries were sequenced as 87-base-pair reads. Per the source publication's procedure: A later analysis tallied 75 million to 95 million unique TCR beta chains across the 666 repertoires, and around 12 million of those chains were shared by two or more donors. A nearest-neighbor algorithm error-corrected the raw reads and collapsed the reads into unique sequences, merging closely related sequences to remove PCR and sequencing errors. CDR3 sequences were aligned to IMGT reference sequences to assign V, D and J gene segments. Each retained sequence needed at least a six-nucleotide match to both a V gene segment and a J gene segment. Rearrangements were classified as productive when the CDR3 lacked stop codons and remained in frame with V and J, and all other rearrangements were classified as non-productive. Following IMGT convention, CDR3 was defined as the stretch from the second conserved V-encoded cysteine to the conserved J-encoded phenylalanine. The earlier analysis of about 570 of the donors excluded any sequence lacking an unambiguous match to a single V gene segment. An earlier analysis of over 450 of the donors classified V segments as functional when productive rearrangements were above 56.7% and as segregating when the standard deviation between donors was above 5%. A statistical classification framework was built to diagnose cytomegalovirus status from the catalog of TCR beta chain sequences. In a later analysis, V and J genes were assigned by comparing TCR nucleotide sequences against IMGT/GENE-DB human TR gene sequences. Using the TCRdist pipeline, a later analysis assigned CDR3 sequences along with most-parsimonious VDJ recombination scenarios. In a later analysis, every TCR beta chain was defined by the combination of its CDR3 amino acid sequence and its V-gene family, and reads without a unique V-gene family were dropped. As a way to deal with suspected cross-contamination and a sequencing artifact, a later analysis dropped approximately 570 nucleotide sequences that were highly shared and had low generation probability. A later analysis calculated a clonal expansion index for each public chain from normalized within-repertoire ranks of inferred template counts. Generation probabilities in a later analysis came from a VDJ recombination model fitted to out-of-frame rearrangements, and those results were checked against IGoR. A later analysis scored TCR-TCR, TCR-HLA and TCR-CMV co-occurrence with hypergeometric tests, applying a repertoire-size bias correction to TCR pairs. In a later analysis, false discovery rates were estimated by permuting HLA or CMV assignments 20 times. A later analysis grouped co-occurring TCRs with DBSCAN, adding TCRdist sequence similarity when clustering within HLA-allele-positive subsets. For co-occurrence clustering, repertoires with fewer than 30,000 or more than 120,000 public chains were excluded, along with about five repertoires with anomalous nucleotide sharing. TCRdb provides this immuneACCESS table in a form limited to in-frame rearrangements. Some clones are lacking; in checked studies, under half of them reflect an unresolved V gene, and why the rest are absent is not known. Clone size and the V and J calls come from that table; the DNA yielded D and trimming. The data table for this sample lists about 74,000 clones. Of the sample, 7.5% falls within the top ten clones.

The cohort comprised 670 or so healthy bone marrow donors. At the time of sampling, all cohort members were nominally healthy, though unrecorded immune exposures were likely present. The donor was CMV seropositive and belonged to the group of 250 to 300 seropositive cohort members. Every donor gave a peripheral blood sample, and the peripheral blood mononuclear cells from that sample were used for TCR beta sequencing. Genomic DNA was extracted from the blood cell samples with the Qiagen DNeasy Blood Extraction Kit. The sample originates from a study of cytomegalovirus exposure and HLA in healthy donors (dated by TCRdb to the late 2010s). Broadly, across the study: An earlier analysis of around 600 of the donors reported 276 Gb of sequence data and some 100 million unique TCR beta sequences from about 179 million T cells. An early release covering roughly 580 HLA-typed donors comprised approximately 290 gigabases of sequencing data and around 86 million unique TCR sequences. Alongside the repertoire data, information on donor age, sex, ethnicity and CMV serostatus was compiled. Besides the first cohort of roughly 660 subjects, a separate validation cohort made up of some 110 different subjects was used. The aim of the study was to test whether cataloging public T cell receptors could identify signatures of past pathogen exposure. Genome-wide SNP genotypes for about 65% of the roughly 700 donors were used in a later genetic analysis, which treated that subset as a discovery cohort. Among roughly 370 genotyped donors of the cohort, an average of approximately 240,000 unique TCR beta nucleotide sequences were sequenced per donor, 15% to 20% of them non-productive. Rather than drawing on any new phenotypic data, the later analysis identified candidate immune exposures from TCR beta sequences and the way those sequences occurred across donors. To decide whether each TCR beta V gene segment behaved as functional or pseudogenic, an earlier analysis of nearly 600 of the donors relied on high-throughput TCR beta sequencing. Roughly 5 DR-DQ haplotypes were treated as single units for association and clustering because of strong linkage in the cohort. The number of donors typed differed by locus, with about 629-640 for A, B, C, DRB1 and DQB1, 522 for DQA1, 600 to 610 for DPA1, and 450 to 480 for DPB1. All discovery cohort repertoires had been generated on a single sequencing platform. The study profiled the T cell repertoires of approximately 700 subjects by immunosequencing and related them to cytomegalovirus serostatus. HLA typing covered class I and class II loci at four-digit resolution. A later analysis re-analyzed previously published TCR beta repertoires from approximately 670 donors and added high-resolution HLA genotyping to study TCR occurrence patterns. The genetic ancestry cluster associated with self-reported Caucasian donors included 70% to 85% of the approximately 400 genotyped donors. The study combined high-throughput TCR immunosequencing, statistical association of individual TCRs with disease status, and machine learning to predict cytomegalovirus infection status. Study-wide conclusions, independent of this receptor: The authors suggested that the approach could potentially be extended to other disease states and immunological phenotypes. Broadly in line with IMGT annotations, most TCR beta V segments showed up in productive rearrangements about 90% or about 30% of the time in an earlier analysis of several hundred of the donors. A further reported finding was that TCR beta sequences accurately predicted the HLA-A and HLA-B alleles for most subjects in the first cohort. In vitro tests confirmed that a few of the cytomegalovirus-associated TCR beta chains recognize cytomegalovirus antigens. Some IMGT-functional V segments, including TRBV6-2 and TRBV6-3, could not be distinguished by the 87-base-pair reads and were therefore excluded. In a later analysis, the rate of TCR association differed among HLA loci, with DRB1 alleles having the most associated TCRs and HLA-C alleles having the fewest. CMV serostatus was the only immune exposure information available for the cohort. In a later analysis, most CMV-associated TCR beta chains were found to appear HLA-restricted, with HLA associations seemingly driven largely by CMV exposure. According to a later genetic analysis, donors in an Asian-associated ancestry cluster had fewer N-insertions in productive TCRs than the roughly 700-donor mean. Compared with equally common non-associated chains, HLA-associated TCR beta chains in a later analysis were more clonally expanded and had lower generation probabilities. Linkage disequilibrium might explain the correlated functional status among segregating V segments, but an unknown experimental factor could not be excluded. Across donors, most TCR sequences were observed very rarely, whereas some public TCRs were present in many individuals. Strong co-occurrence of HLA alleles, especially DR and DQ, made assigning TCR associations to individual alleles difficult. In a later genetic analysis, a missense DCLRE1C variant was associated with V-gene and J-gene trimming of TCR beta chains, and the association was replicated in an independent cohort. The study gave a list of more than 150 TCR beta chains associated with cytomegalovirus. A cluster of highly shared sequence variants was judged likely to represent a technical artifact of the sequencing pipeline. A later analysis associated about 17,000 TCR beta sequences with specific HLA alleles at a false discovery rate of 0.05. Roughly uniform sequencing depth across donors was assumed in presence/absence analyses, although this assumption may not hold. HLA typing was unavailable for some donors at each locus, so association tests used only the typed subset. The classifier was reported to diagnose cytomegalovirus status with high specificity and sensitivity in both the original cohort and the validation cohort. The cohort was sequenced for TCR beta chains only, and without alpha or paired-chain data the features that could be detected were limited. According to a later analysis, parvovirus B19, influenza, CMV and Epstein-Barr virus appeared linked to several top co-occurrence clusters. Because counts were too low, roughly 17 rarely observed V segments, including chromosome 9 orphons, were left out of the earlier analysis of about 500 of the donors.

This TCR came from a female donor in good health and CMV-seropositive. Recombination joined TRBV6-5 with TRBJ1-4; no D gene is confidently identified. The specimen was PBMCs. The DNA reads TGTGCCAGCAGTTACTCAGGGAGGGCAACTAATGAAAAACTGTTTTTT. Translation gives CASSYSGRATNEKLFF.